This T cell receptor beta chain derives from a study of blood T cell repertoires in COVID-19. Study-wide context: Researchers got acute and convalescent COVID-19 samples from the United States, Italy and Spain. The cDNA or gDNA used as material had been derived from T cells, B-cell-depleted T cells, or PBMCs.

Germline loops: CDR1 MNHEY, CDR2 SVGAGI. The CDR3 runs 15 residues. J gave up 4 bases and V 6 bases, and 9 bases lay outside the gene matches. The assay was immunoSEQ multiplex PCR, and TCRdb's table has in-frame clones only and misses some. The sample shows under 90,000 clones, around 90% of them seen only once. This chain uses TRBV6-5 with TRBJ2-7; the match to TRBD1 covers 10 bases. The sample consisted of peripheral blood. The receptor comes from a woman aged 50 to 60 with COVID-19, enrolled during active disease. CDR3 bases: TGTGCCAGCAGCGGCCGGGACAGGGGAAATTACGAGCAGTACTTC. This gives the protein CASSGRDRGNYEQYF.